These 8 T cell receptor beta chains originate from one sample sequenced in a study of cytomegalovirus exposure and HLA in healthy donors. The protocol was immunoSEQ multiplex PCR, while the TCRdb copy is restricted to in-frame clones and leaves out a portion. The sample has 200,000 to 300,000 clones; roughly 86% are singletons. Sequences were obtained from PBMCs. The source is a woman under 40 in good health and CMV-seropositive.

In this sample, this clone turned up a few times. The V gene is TRBV15, the J gene TRBJ2-3; 9 nucleotides match TRBD2. CDR3 length: 15 residues. After removal of 6 bases from V and 1 base from J, the junction contained 5 bases not matched to a gene. Germline V gene data show CDR1 as LNHNV and CDR2 as YYDKDF (reference sequence). This CDR3 reads CATRMTSGGTDTQYF. The CDR3 bases are TGTGCCACCAGAATGACTAGCGGTGGCACAGATACGCAGTATTTT.

The chain recombines TRBV7-9 with TRBJ1-4; D gene unclear. The CDR3 sequence is 14 residues long. The germline V gene encodes CDR1 SEHNR and CDR2 FQNEAQ (reference sequence). V was pared by 5 bases and J by 5 bases, with 12 bases between. CDR3 in amino acids: CASSAATRNEKLFF. As DNA, the CDR3 is TGTGCCAGCAGCGCCGCGACAAGGAATGAAAAACTGTTTTTT.

This sequence joins TRBV9 and TRBJ2-7; D call uncertain. V shed 5 bases and J shed 3 bases, with 15 bases lying between them. This CDR3 is built from 14 residues. Germline CDR1 SGDLS, CDR2 YYNGEE. The CDR3, as DNA: TGTGCCAGCAGTTTAACAGCCGACAACTACGAGCAGTACTTC. Translation gives CASSLTADNYEQYF.

This clone came up a few times. V and J are TRBV19 and TRBJ1-2; D might be TRBD1 (6 bases). Trimming shortened V by 5 bases and J by 8 bases, and 12 bases separated the two germline ends. Germline V gene sequence: CDR1 LNHDA, CDR2 SQIVND (reference sequence). The CDR3 has 12 residues. The CDR3 protein is CASSQGMAGYTF. The CDR3 nucleotides are TGTGCCAGTAGTCAGGGGATGGCAGGCTACACCTTC. Based on the CDR3 plus reference TRBV19 and TRBJ1-2, the full variable domain is DGGITQSPKYLFRKEGQNVTLSCEQNLNHDAMYWYRQDPGQGLRLIYYSQIVNDFQKGDIAEGYSVSREKKESFPLTVTSAQKNPTAFYLCASSQGMAGYTFGSGTRLTVV.

This chain joins TRBV4-1 and TRBJ1-5, with 9 nucleotides matching TRBD1. This CDR3 spans 15 amino acids. Germline V lookup: CDR1 MGHRA, CDR2 YSYEKL. J lost 3 bases, V lost 2 bases, and 2 bases had no gene match. The DNA of the CDR3 is TGCGCCAGCAGCCAATTACAGGGGGCCAATCAGCCCCAGCATTTT. Translated, it gives CASSQLQGANQPQHF.

This chain uses TRBV27 with TRBJ1-2; TRBD1 agrees at 7 bases. The length of the CDR3 is 13 residues. In germline, CDR1 is MNHEY, CDR2 SMNVEV (reference sequence). V dropped 7 bases and J dropped 4; count of bases not matched to a gene: 6. Here the CDR3 reads CASKSGTAYGYTF. The CDR3 DNA reads as TGTGCCAGCAAGTCTGGGACAGCCTATGGCTACACCTTC.

CDR3 nucleotides: TGCGCCAGCAGCTTGGAAGGGAGAGACACCGGGGAGCTGTTTTTT. Its translation: CASSLEGRDTGELFF. V and J are TRBV5-1 and TRBJ2-2, with TRBD2 as a possible D gene (5 bases). CDR3 length: 15 residues. V lost 0 bases, J lost 3 bases, and 9 bases lay in between. Germline V gene lookup returns CDR1 SGHRS and CDR2 YFSETQ.

CDR3 nucleotides: TGCAGCGCCACCTCCACAGGCTCTGGAAACACCATATATTTT. Protein sequence: CSATSTGSGNTIYF. The V and J genes are TRBV29-1 and TRBJ1-3; D is possibly TRBD1 (5 bases). The ends were cut back, 7 bases at V and 0 bases at J, with 13 bases in the middle. This CDR3 has 14 amino acids. Germline values: CDR1 SQVTM, CDR2 ANQGSEA. Full variable domain (remainder filled in from reference TRBV29-1 and TRBJ1-3): SAVISQKPSRDICQRGTSLTIQCQVDSQVTMMFWYRQQPGQSLTLIATANQGSEATYESGFVIDKFPISRPNLTFSTLTVSNMSPEDSSIYLCSATSTGSGNTIYFGEGSWLTVV.